The TCR beta chain described here comes from a study of T cells in Graves' hyperthyroidism and ophthalmopathy (dated by TCRdb to between 2019 and 2020). Background for the entire study: Peripheral blood samples were taken at initial diagnosis, before any treatment was given. A discovery cohort of approximately 100 patients, about 40 with Graves' ophthalmopathy and fewer than 65 with stable Graves' hyperthyroidism, was used to find distinguishing TCR V-J signatures. An independent validation cohort of around 19 hyperthyroidism patients and roughly 16 patients who later progressed to ophthalmopathy tested prospective prediction of ophthalmopathy. The 100 or so discovery patients were divided at random into training and test sets in a 7:3 ratio. In about 6 Graves' hyperthyroidism patients, the study also compared T-cell repertoires from thyroid tissue with T-cell repertoires from blood. Following sampling, methimazole starting at 30 mg daily was given to hyperthyroidism patients, and high-dose intravenous methylprednisolone was given to ophthalmopathy patients. According to the paper, TCR Vbeta CDR3 sequencing was carried out on 135 peripheral blood samples, which came from under 50 ophthalmopathy, 75 or so hyperthyroidism and roughly 17 progressor patients. The paper's findings and limits, for the study overall: During validation, the model predicted progression to ophthalmopathy a median of approximately 6.5 months ahead of onset, with 60% to 71% sensitivity and almost 75% specificity. Most expanded thyroid clonotypes (frequency above 0.001) were also detected in blood, suggesting blood repertoires may reflect thyroid immune responses. Ophthalmopathy was separated from stable hyperthyroidism by a 13 V-J signature model, with approximately 85% sensitivity and 81% to 82% specificity obtained in cross-validation and 80%/75% obtained in testing. Sample size was not statistically predetermined, and investigators were not blinded to group allocation.

Stable Graves' hyperthyroidism was defined as the absence of progression to ophthalmopathy over 18 months of follow-up. The hyperthyroidism patients were between 18 and 65 years old and newly diagnosed, with a disease duration of less than 2 months. The study excluded patients with uncontrolled infections, other autoimmune diseases, pregnancy or lactation. Clinical symptoms, serum thyroxine and TRAb, thyroid ultrasound, and orbital computed tomography formed the basis for the diagnoses. PBMCs were isolated from about 9 ml of fresh peripheral blood by Ficoll-Paque density gradient centrifugation. Total RNA was extracted using Trizol reagent, and RNA quality was assessed on an Agilent 2100 Bioanalyzer. Amplification of TCR beta CDR3 regions was carried out from RNA transcripts. The TCR CDR3 was subjected to a first round of RT-PCR using the HTBI primer set and the Qiagen OneStep RT-PCR kit. Libraries were constructed in a second round of multiplex PCR, after which size selection and purification were performed. Paired-end sequencing of the libraries was performed with 100 bp reads on an Illumina HiSeq2000. The authors processed their data as follows. SOAPnuke was used to process the raw data, with reads discarded if the reads contained adapters or uncalled bases, had a mean Phred below 15, or lacked an exact constant-primer or identifier match. COPE v1.2.5 was used to merge the high-quality paired reads, and each unique nucleotide sequence was defined as a clonotype. Clonotypes were aligned to IMGT TRBV, TRBD and TRBJ reference segments using MiTCR v1.1. The analysis was restricted to V-J combinations with a frequency above 0.0001, which together covered roughly 99% of the repertoires. A TCS score was defined as the ratio of F50 (clonal expansion) to E x V (chaos), with BLOSUM62-based TCRdist applied between CDR3 peptides within each V-J. Welch's t-statistics and random forest reduced 500 to 550 V-J features to about 13, which were used in a naive Bayes classifier (R e1071). TCRdb reprocessing: public reads trimmed at Q25 with fastp, clones called with MiXCR, in-frame beta chains kept. Rows with one shared CDR3 protein collapse into an entry with the most common genes and DNA. The V and J calls and clone size come from TCRdb's table, not from the authors' own analysis. A total of roughly 570,000 distinct CDR3 sequences appear in this sample, 15% to 19% of them only once. The top ten hold less than 9.5% of the sample.

This clonotype was detected many times. The target of this receptor is not known. Base qualities are missing; no much larger clone stands one base away. V loses 2 bases, J loses 5 bases, and the germline ends lie 11 bases apart. The CDR3 contains 14 residues, cysteine and phenylalanine counted. The retained sequence is limited to the CDR3, 42 bases, with the frame set at the first base. The germline V gene (reference sequence) gives CDR1 as SEHNR and CDR2 as FQNEAQ. The receptor was derived from a woman aged 25 to 39 with Graves' hyperthyroidism. The source material was blood. The chain links TRBV7-9 with TRBJ2-3; the D segment might be TRBD1 or TRBD2, since each matches 5 bases. The CDR3 region: CASSLMGPGDTQYF. The DNA sequence is as follows: TGTGCCAGCAGCTTAATGGGACCGGGAGATACGCAGTATTTT. Joined to the reference TRBV7-9 and TRBJ2-3 proteins, this CDR3 gives the full variable domain: DTGVSQNPRHKITKRGQNVTFRCDPISEHNRLYWYRQTLGQGPEFLTYFQNEAQLEKSRLLSDRFSAERPKGSFSTLEIQRTEQGDSAMYLCASSLMGPGDTQYFGPGTRLTVL.